This TCR beta chain is from a study of T cell responses to AZD1222 COVID-19 vaccine. Some clones are missing from TCRdb's copy, which holds only in-frame ones; the method was immunoSEQ multiplex PCR. This table holds around 100,000 clones, approximately 87% found once. Study-wide points: Clonal diversity may have been underestimated in mostly white British donors.

In the case of this clone: The antigen is undetermined.

The sequenced sample was peripheral blood, obtained on day 0 of MenACWY control vaccination. The clonotype was recovered from an adult in good health.

The CDR3 DNA reads as TGTGCCAGCAGCCCAGAGGGCCGGGGCACTGAAGCTTTCTTT. This translates into CASSPEGRGTEAFF. This chain links TRBV7-9 with TRBJ1-1, with D unclear. V lost 5 bases to trimming and J lost 4 bases, with 14 bases between them. CDR1 and CDR2 from the germline V gene are SEHNR and FQNEAQ (reference sequence). The CDR3 is 14 amino acids.